The source of this T cell receptor (beta chain) is a study of cytomegalovirus exposure and HLA in healthy donors. Study outcomes and limitations: In a later analysis, HLA-C alleles had the fewest associated TCRs, DRB1 alleles the most. 87-base-pair reads could not separate some V segments, including TRBV6-2 and TRBV6-3.

PCR involved 60 Vbeta and 13 Jbeta primers. Source study methods: Some 10 million of 65 million to 95 million unique TCR beta chains were shared, per a later count. TCRdb's table, derived via immunoSEQ multiplex PCR, lists solely in-frame clones and lacks some. V, J and clone size derive from that table, while D and trimming were established from the DNA sequence. The sample has roughly 99,000 clones, over 70% seen once. With regard to this clone: Antigen: not known.

The CDR3 runs 13 residues. The ends lost 5 bases at V and 10 bases at J; junction bases unmatched: 10. Germline V gene lookup returns CDR1 GTSNPN and CDR2 SVGIG (reference sequence). The sample comprised PBMCs. The TCR sequence derives from a man aged 30 to 45 in good health and CMV-seronegative. V is TRBV30 and J is TRBJ1-4; 7 nucleotides align to TRBD1. CDR3 bases: TGTGCCTGGGATTTAGGGGGCAGGGCAAAACTGTTTTTT. As protein: CAWDLGGRAKLFF. The whole variable domain, filled in from reference TRBV30 and TRBJ1-4, reads SQTIHQWPATLVQPVGSPLSLECTVEGTSNPNLYWYRQAAGRGLQLLFYSVGIGQISSEVPQNLSASRPQDRQFILSSKKLLLSDSGFYLCAWDLGGRAKLFFGSGTQLSVL.